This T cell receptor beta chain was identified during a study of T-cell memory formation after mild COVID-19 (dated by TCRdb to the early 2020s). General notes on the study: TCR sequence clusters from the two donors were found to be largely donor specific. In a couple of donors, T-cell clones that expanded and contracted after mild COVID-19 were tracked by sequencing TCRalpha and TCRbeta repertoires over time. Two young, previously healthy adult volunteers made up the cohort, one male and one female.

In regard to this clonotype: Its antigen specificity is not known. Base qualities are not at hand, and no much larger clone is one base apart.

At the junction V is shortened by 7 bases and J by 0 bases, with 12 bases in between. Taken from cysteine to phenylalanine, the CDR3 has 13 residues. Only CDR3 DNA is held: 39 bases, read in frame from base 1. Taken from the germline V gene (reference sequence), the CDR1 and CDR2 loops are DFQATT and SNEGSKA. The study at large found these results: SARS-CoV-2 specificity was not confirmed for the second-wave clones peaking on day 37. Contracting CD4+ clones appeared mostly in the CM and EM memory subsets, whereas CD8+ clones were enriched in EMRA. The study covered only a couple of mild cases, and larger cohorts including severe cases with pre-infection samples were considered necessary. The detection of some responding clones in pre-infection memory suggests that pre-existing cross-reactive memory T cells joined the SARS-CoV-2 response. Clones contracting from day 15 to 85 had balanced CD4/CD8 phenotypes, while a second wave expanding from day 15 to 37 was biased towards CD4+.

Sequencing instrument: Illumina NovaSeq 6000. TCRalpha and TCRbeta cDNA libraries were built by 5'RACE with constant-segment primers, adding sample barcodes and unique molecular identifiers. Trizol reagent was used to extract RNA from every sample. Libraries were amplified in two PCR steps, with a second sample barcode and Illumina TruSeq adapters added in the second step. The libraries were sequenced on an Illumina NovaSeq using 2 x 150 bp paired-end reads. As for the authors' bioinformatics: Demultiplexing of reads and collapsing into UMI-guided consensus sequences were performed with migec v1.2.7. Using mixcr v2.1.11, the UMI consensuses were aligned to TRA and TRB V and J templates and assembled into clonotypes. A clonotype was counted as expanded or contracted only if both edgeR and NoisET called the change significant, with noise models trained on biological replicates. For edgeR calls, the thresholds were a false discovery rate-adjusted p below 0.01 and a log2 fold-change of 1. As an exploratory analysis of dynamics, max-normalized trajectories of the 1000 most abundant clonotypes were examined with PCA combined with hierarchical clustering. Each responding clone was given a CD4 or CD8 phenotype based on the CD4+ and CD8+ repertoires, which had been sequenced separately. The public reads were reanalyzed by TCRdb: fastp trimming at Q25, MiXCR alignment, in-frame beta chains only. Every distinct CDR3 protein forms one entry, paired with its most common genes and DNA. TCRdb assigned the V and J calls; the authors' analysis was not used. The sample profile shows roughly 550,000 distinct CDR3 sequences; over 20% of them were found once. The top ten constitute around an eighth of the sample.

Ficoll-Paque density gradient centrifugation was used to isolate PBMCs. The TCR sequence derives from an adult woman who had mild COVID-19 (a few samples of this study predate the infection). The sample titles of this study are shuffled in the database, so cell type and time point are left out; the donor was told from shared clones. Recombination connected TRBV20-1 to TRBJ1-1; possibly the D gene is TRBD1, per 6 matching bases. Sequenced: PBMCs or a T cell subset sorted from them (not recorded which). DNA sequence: TGCAGTGAGTCAGGGGTGGTGAACACTGAAGCTTTCTTT. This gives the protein CSESGVVNTEAFF.